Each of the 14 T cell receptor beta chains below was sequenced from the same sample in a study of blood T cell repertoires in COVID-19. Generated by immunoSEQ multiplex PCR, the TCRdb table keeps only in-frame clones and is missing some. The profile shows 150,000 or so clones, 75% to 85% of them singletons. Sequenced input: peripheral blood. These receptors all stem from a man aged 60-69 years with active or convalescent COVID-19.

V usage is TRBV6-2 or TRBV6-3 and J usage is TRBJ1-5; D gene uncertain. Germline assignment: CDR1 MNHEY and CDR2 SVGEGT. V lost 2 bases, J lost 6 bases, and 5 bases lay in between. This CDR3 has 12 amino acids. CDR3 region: CASSYPVQPQHF. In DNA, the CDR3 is TGTGCCAGCAGTTACCCCGTTCAGCCCCAGCATTTT.

The CDR3 here is CASSPTLNTEAFF. Here the CDR3 DNA reads TGTGCCAGCAGTCCTACCCTGAACACTGAAGCTTTCTTT. V usage is TRBV12-3 or TRBV12-4 and J usage is TRBJ1-1, with D unresolved. V shed 5 bases and J shed 0 bases, with 7 bases lying between them. The length of the CDR3 is 13 residues.

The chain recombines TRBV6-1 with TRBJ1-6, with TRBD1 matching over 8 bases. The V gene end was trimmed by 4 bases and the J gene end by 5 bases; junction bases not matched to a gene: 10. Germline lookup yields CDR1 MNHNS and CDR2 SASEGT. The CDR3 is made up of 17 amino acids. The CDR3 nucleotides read TGTGCCAGCAGTGGACCCGCCGGGACAGGAAATAATTCACCCCTCCACTTT. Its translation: CASSGPAGTGNNSPLHF.

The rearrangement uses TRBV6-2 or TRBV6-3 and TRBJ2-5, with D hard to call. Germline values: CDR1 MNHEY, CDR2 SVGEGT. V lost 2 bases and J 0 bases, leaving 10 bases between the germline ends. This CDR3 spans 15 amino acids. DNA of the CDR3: TGTGCCAGCAGTTACGGGCAGGCCCACCAAGAGACCCAGTACTTC. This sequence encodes CASSYGQAHQETQYF.

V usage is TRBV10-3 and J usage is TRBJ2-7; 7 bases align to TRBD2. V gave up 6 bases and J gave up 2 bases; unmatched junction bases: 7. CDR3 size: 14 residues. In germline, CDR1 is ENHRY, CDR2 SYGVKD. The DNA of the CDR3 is TGTGCCATCAGGGGGGGAGGGCGGACCTACGAGCAGTACTTC. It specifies CAIRGGGRTYEQYF.

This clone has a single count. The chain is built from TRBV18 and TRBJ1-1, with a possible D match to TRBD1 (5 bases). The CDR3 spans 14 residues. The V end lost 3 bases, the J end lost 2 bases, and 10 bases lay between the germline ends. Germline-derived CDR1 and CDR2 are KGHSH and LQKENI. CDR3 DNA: TGTGCCAGCTCACCGGGGGGTTTAAACACTGAAGCTTTCTTT. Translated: CASSPGGLNTEAFF.

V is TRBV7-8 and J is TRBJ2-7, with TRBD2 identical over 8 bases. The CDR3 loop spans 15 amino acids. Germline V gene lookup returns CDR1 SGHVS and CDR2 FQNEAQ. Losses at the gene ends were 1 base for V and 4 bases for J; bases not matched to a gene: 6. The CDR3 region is CASSLGGLEQYEQYF. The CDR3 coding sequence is TGTGCCAGCAGCTTAGGGGGACTAGAACAATACGAGCAGTACTTC. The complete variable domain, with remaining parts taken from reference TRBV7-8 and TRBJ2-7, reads GAGVSQSPRYKVAKRGQDVALRCDPISGHVSLFWYQQALGQGPEFLTYFQNEAQLDKSGLPSDRFFAERPEGSVSTLKIQRTQQEDSAVYLCASSLGGLEQYEQYFGPGTRLTVT.

The CDR3: CASSFDRDSGYTF. The CDR3 bases are TGTGCCAGCAGCTTCGACAGGGATAGTGGCTACACCTTC. This sequence joins TRBV5-4 and TRBJ1-2, with 7 positions matching TRBD1. This CDR3 has 13 amino acids. The germline CDR1 and CDR2 sequences are SGHNT and YYREEE (reference sequence). The V gene end was trimmed by 2 bases and the J gene end by 7 bases; junction bases not matched to a gene: 5. The complete variable domain, with remaining parts taken from reference TRBV5-4 and TRBJ1-2, reads ETGVTQSPTHLIKTRGQQVTLRCSSQSGHNTVSWYQQALGQGPQFIFQYYREEENGRGNFPPRFSGLQFPNYSSELNVNALELDDSALYLCASSFDRDSGYTFGSGTRLTVV.

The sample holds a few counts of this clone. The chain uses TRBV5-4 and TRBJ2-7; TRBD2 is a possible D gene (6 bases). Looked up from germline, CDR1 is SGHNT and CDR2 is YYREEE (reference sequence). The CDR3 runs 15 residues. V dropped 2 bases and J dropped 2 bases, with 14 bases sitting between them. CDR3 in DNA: TGTGCCAGCAGCTTCGGGCTAGCGCCCGCCTACGAGCAGTACTTC. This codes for CASSFGLAPAYEQYF.

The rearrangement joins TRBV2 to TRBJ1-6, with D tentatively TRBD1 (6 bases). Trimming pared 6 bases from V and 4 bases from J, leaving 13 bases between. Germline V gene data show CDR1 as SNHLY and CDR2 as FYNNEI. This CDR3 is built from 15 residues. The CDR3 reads CASSLPGDYNSPLHF. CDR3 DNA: TGTGCCAGCAGCCTTCCAGGGGATTATAATTCACCCCTCCACTTT.

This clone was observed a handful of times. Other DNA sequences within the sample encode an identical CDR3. DNA of the CDR3: TGCGCCAGCAGCCCAGGGGGCACTGAAGCTTTCTTT. Its translation: CASSPGGTEAFF. The V and J genes are TRBV5-1 and TRBJ1-1; 7 bases match TRBD1. Germline V lookup: CDR1 SGHRS, CDR2 YFSETQ. The CDR3 contains 12 residues. The J segment lost 4 bases and the V segment lost 4 bases, leaving 1 base of the junction unmatched.

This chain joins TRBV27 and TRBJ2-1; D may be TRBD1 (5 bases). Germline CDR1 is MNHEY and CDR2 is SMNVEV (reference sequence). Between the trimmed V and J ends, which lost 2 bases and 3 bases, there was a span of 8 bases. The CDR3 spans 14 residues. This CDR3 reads CASSLRGFYNEQFF. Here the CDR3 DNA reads TGTGCCAGCAGTTTAAGGGGTTTCTACAATGAGCAGTTCTTC.

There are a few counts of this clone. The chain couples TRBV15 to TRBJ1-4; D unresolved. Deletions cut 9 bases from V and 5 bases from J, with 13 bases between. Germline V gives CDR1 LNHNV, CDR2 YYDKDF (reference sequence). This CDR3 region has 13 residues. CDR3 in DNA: TGTGCCACTCGGCGGGCCCCGAATGAAAAACTGTTTTTT. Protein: CATRRAPNEKLFF.

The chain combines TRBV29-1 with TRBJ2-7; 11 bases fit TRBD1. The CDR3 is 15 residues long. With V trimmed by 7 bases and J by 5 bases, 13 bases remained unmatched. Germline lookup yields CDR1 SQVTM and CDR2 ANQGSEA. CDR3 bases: TGCAGCGCAAGAGGGACAGGGGGAAACCCGAACGAGCAGTACTTC. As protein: CSARGTGGNPNEQYF.